A selection of T cell receptor beta chains follows, all from one sample in a study of CD8 T cells in ankylosing spondylitis. One entry per CDR3 protein, called by TCRdb with MiXCR from the 5' RACE reads. The sample has some 220,000 distinct CDR3 sequences, over 7% seen once. What was sequenced was blood, either unsorted or a sorted T cell fraction (not recorded which). These receptor sequences come from a female donor with ankylosing spondylitis or in good health (not recorded which). Each CDR3 is given with its conserved first and last residue. The order of the fields is J gene, V gene, D gene, clone size, CDR3 DNA, CDR3 protein. A D gene is named only where the DNA matches it firmly. Size tells how often a clone was seen (once, few, many) or the class of an expanded clone, and some rows leave it out.

TRBJ1-1 TRBV7-2 NA NA TGTGCCAGCAGCTTAGAGGGGGAGTTGACTGAAGCTTTCTTT CASSLEGELTEAFF
TRBJ2-7 TRBV20-1 NA many TGCAGTTCGCGACAGGACTCCTACGAGCAGTACTTC CSSRQDSYEQYF
TRBJ2-7 TRBV20-1 TRBD2 many TGCAGTGCAGGGAGACTAGCGGCCTCCTACGAGCAGTACTTC CSAGRLAASYEQYF
TRBJ2-1 TRBV30 NA NA TGTGCCTGGAGTGGTAGCGGCCCCTTCCAGGAGCAGTTCTTC CAWSGSGPFQEQFF
TRBJ2-7 TRBV15 NA many TGTGCCACCAGCAGAGATTCAGGGTTCGAGCAGTACTTC CATSRDSGFEQYF
TRBJ2-3 TRBV29-1 TRBD1 many TGCAGCGAGAGGGGGCTCGGTTACACAGATACGCAGTATTTT CSERGLGYTDTQYF
TRBJ1-3 TRBV7-8 NA many TGTGCCAGCAGCGCGCCGGGACGGAACTCTGGAAACACCATATATTTT CASSAPGRNSGNTIYF
TRBJ2-3 TRBV15 TRBD2 many TGTGCCACCAGCGACTCCGCACTAGCGAGTCCAGATACGCAGTATTTT CATSDSALASPDTQYF
TRBJ2-1 TRBV20-1 NA medium-sized TGCAGTGCTAGTAGGGACTTGGCTCAGTTCTTC CSASRDLAQFF
TRBJ2-7 TRBV20-1 NA many TGCAGTGCCCCCAGTTTCTACGAGCAGTACTTC CSAPSFYEQYF
TRBJ2-1 TRBV6-2/TRBV6-3 TRBD1 many TGTGCCAGCAGCCTGACAGGGAATGAGCAGTTCTTC CASSLTGNEQFF
TRBJ2-7 TRBV12-3/TRBV12-4 NA NA TGTGCCAGCAGTTACCACCCGGAGGGAGAGCAGTACTTC CASSYHPEGEQYF
TRBJ2-1 TRBV24-1 NA many TGTGCCACCAGTGAAAGACAGAGGGGTGAGCAGTTCTTC CATSERQRGEQFF
TRBJ2-3 TRBV4-2 TRBD1 many TGTGCCAGCAGCCAAGAAGGGGACAGACCCACAGATACGCAGTATTTT CASSQEGDRPTDTQYF
TRBJ2-5 TRBV9 TRBD1 many TGTGCCAGCAGCCCCCGGACAGGGAGGGAGACCCAGTACTTC CASSPRTGRETQYF
TRBJ2-7 TRBV9 NA many TGTGCCAGCAGCGCTTCTCGGGGTTTCAACGAGCAGTACTTC CASSASRGFNEQYF
TRBJ2-7 TRBV7-2 NA NA TGTGCCAGCAGCTTCCCTCAGGTCTACGAGCAGTACTTC CASSFPQVYEQYF
TRBJ1-1 TRBV2 NA NA TGTTCCAGCAGACGCCTTGGGGACACTGAAGCTTTCTTT CSSRRLGDTEAFF
TRBJ2-7 TRBV7-7 NA many TGTGCCAGCAGCTTACAGGGCGGGGAGCAGTACTTC CASSLQGGEQYF
TRBJ2-3 TRBV5-4 TRBD2 NA TGTGCCAGCAGCCTGAGGACTAGCGGGATCACAGATACGCAGTATTTT CASSLRTSGITDTQYF
TRBJ2-3 TRBV6-1 NA NA TGTGCCAGCAGTGAAGCCAGACACGGGTTCCTGACAGATACGCAGTATTTT CASSEARHGFLTDTQYF
TRBJ1-1 TRBV5-1 TRBD1 many TGCGCCAGCAGCTTTTACAGGGGGATAACGAACACTGAAGCTTTCTTT CASSFYRGITNTEAFF
TRBJ1-2 TRBV20-1 TRBD1 few TGCAGTGCTACCCGGGACAGGGCCTATGGCTACACCTTC CSATRDRAYGYTF
TRBJ2-2 TRBV11-2 NA few TGTGCCAGCAGCTCGAACAGGGTCACCGGGGAGCTGTTTTTT CASSSNRVTGELFF
TRBJ2-7 TRBV2 NA NA TGTGCCAGCAGTGAAGTGGCGTATAACAGAAACTACGAGCAGTACTTC CASSEVAYNRNYEQYF
TRBJ1-6 TRBV7-9 NA few TGTGCCAGCAGCAATTACAAGGGATCGAATAATTCACCCCTCCACTTT CASSNYKGSNNSPLHF
TRBJ1-2 TRBV6-5 TRBD1 many TGTGCCAGCAGCCAAGCCGGGACAGGGGCCACGTTTGATGGCTACACCTTC CASSQAGTGATFDGYTF
TRBJ2-1 TRBV12-3/TRBV12-4 NA many TGTGCCAGCAGAACCCCTGGGGTAACTAATGAGCAGTTCTTC CASRTPGVTNEQFF
TRBJ1-5 TRBV20-1 NA many TGCAGTGCTAGTTGGGACACTACCGGGTCCCTCATAGTGGGCAATCAGCCCCAGCATTTT CSASWDTTGSLIVGNQPQHF
TRBJ2-1 TRBV12-3/TRBV12-4 TRBD2 many TGTGCCAGCACTCGGGGGGGGGTCAACTCCTACAATGAGCAGTTCTTC CASTRGGVNSYNEQFF
TRBJ2-1 TRBV7-2 TRBD2 NA TGTGCCAGCAGCGTCACGGGAGGGCCTAACAATGAGCAGTTCTTC CASSVTGGPNNEQFF